Listed below are T cell receptor beta chains from one sample, sequenced in a study of T cell responses to AZD1222 COVID-19 vaccine. Measured with immunoSEQ multiplex PCR; TCRdb has only the in-frame clones, and not every one. Here the sample spans 130,000 or so clones, 92% being singletons. This specimen was peripheral blood, taken 28 days after the second AZD1222 dose. The receptors derive from an adult who received the AZD1222 COVID-19 vaccine. Both conserved end residues are part of each CDR3. D genes are given only for firm matches. Not all rows give a size; the values are once, few, many and, for expanded clones, a class.

>TRBV4-3|.|.|TRBJ2-3
TGCGCCAGCAGCCAATCGGGGGCCATAACCACAGATACGCAGTATTTT
CASSQSGAITTDTQYF
>TRBV5-6|.|TRBD2|TRBJ2-5
TGTGCCAGCAGCCCCGGACTAGCGGGCGGACCCCAGTACTTC
CASSPGLAGGPQYF
>TRBV29-1|.|.|TRBJ2-7
TGCAGCGTTGGTCGCAAACGGGACGAGCAGTACTTC
CSVGRKRDEQYF
>TRBV15|.|TRBD2|TRBJ2-7
TGTGCCACCAGCAGAAAGAGGGGTACTAGCGGGACCGATCGTGCCTACGAGCAGTACTTC
CATSRKRGTSGTDRAYEQYF
>TRBV12-3/TRBV12-4|.|.|TRBJ1-1
TGTGCCAGCAGTTTACAGGGCGGAACTGAAGCTTTCTTT
CASSLQGGTEAFF
>TRBV9|.|.|TRBJ1-6
TGTGCCAGCAGCGTAGATCAGGCTTCACCCCTCCACTTT
CASSVDQASPLHF
>TRBV9|.|.|TRBJ2-5
TGTGCCAGCAGCGCACAGGAGAAAGAGACCCAGTACTTC
CASSAQEKETQYF
>TRBV7-2|.|.|TRBJ1-3
TGTGCCAGCAGCTCCAGAACAGTAACCTCTGGAAACACCATATATTTT
CASSSRTVTSGNTIYF
>TRBV9|.|.|TRBJ2-7
TGTGCCAGCAGCGTAGGCTGGGACGGAGGCTACGAGCAGTACTTC
CASSVGWDGGYEQYF
>TRBV6-5|once|TRBD1|TRBJ1-3
TGTGCCAGCAGTTACCAGACAGGGTTGGGAAACACCATATATTTT
CASSYQTGLGNTIYF
>TRBV19|once|.|TRBJ1-2
TGTGCCTCAACAGGACAGTTCAACTATGGCTACACCTTC
CASTGQFNYGYTF
>TRBV29-1|.|.|TRBJ1-2
TGCAGCGTCGTGGACCCCTACGAATATGGCTACACCTTC
CSVVDPYEYGYTF
>TRBV19|.|.|TRBJ1-1
TGTGCCAGTAGTATTAAAGGGCTAAGCACTGAAGCTTTCTTT
CASSIKGLSTEAFF
>TRBV6-2/TRBV6-3|once|.|TRBJ1-5
TGTGCCAGCAGTTACTCGAGAGACCAGAATCAGCCCCAGCATTTT
CASSYSRDQNQPQHF
>TRBV18|.|TRBD1|TRBJ1-1
TGTGCCAGCTCACCCCAGGGGGGGCCCTACGGGACTGAAGCTTTCTTT
CASSPQGGPYGTEAFF
>TRBV6-4|.|.|TRBJ2-5
TGTGCCAGCAGTTCCAGGGGAGGGGAGACCCAGTACTTC
CASSSRGGETQYF
>TRBV7-9|.|.|TRBJ1-1
TGTGCCAGCAGCTTAACAGGATTTCAGGCTTTCTTT
CASSLTGFQAFF
>TRBV20-1|.|.|TRBJ2-7
TGCAGTGCTAGACGGGGGTACGAGCAGTACTTC
CSARRGYEQYF
>TRBV7-2|.|TRBD1|TRBJ1-5
TGTGCCAGCAGCCCGGGACAGGGGGCTGGGCAGCCCCAGCATTTT
CASSPGQGAGQPQHF
>TRBV7-3|once|.|TRBJ2-3
TGTGCCAGCAGCCAAGGGACGGTTAGCACAGATACGCAGTATTTT
CASSQGTVSTDTQYF
>TRBV6-1|.|TRBD2|TRBJ2-5
TGTGCCACCCGGACTAGTCAAGAGACCCAGTACTTC
CATRTSQETQYF
>TRBV5-1|.|TRBD1|TRBJ1-4
TGCGCCAGCAGCCTCGGACAGGGAAATGAAAAACTGTTTTTT
CASSLGQGNEKLFF
>TRBV18|.|TRBD1|TRBJ1-4
TGTGCCAGCTCCCTGGGACAGCGAAATGAAAAACTGTTTTTT
CASSLGQRNEKLFF
>TRBV19|.|.|TRBJ1-6
TGTGCCAGTAGCCCGGACCCATCGGGGCTAGCCCTCCACTTT
CASSPDPSGLALHF
>TRBV5-6|.|.|TRBJ1-5
TGTGCCAGCAGCTTTAAGCCAATGGAAAGCAATCAGCCCCAGCATTTT
CASSFKPMESNQPQHF
>TRBV7-9|.|TRBD1|TRBJ1-1
TGTGCCAGCAGCTTGACAGGGGTCGGGGAAGCTTTCTTT
CASSLTGVGEAFF
>TRBV28|.|TRBD1|TRBJ2-7
TGTGCCAGCAGCTCGCCGGGACAGGGGTGGTACGAGCAGTACTTC
CASSSPGQGWYEQYF
>TRBV19|.|.|TRBJ2-7
TGTGCCAGTAGTAGGTCAATTAAGACCTACGAGCAGTACTTC
CASSRSIKTYEQYF
>TRBV15|.|.|TRBJ2-3
TGTGCCACCAGCAGAGGAGGCGGTAGCACAGATACGCAGTATTTT
CATSRGGGSTDTQYF
>TRBV3-1/TRBV3-2|.|.|TRBJ2-7
TGTGCCAGCAGCCAAGATCCGGCAGCACTTGAGCAGTACTTC
CASSQDPAALEQYF
>TRBV4-1|.|.|TRBJ2-7
TGCGCCAGCAGCCTCCAGCCTACCTACGAGCAGTACTTC
CASSLQPTYEQYF
>TRBV7-2|.|.|TRBJ1-4
TGTGCCAGCAGCTCCGGACCCAAAACTAATGAAAAACTGTTTTTT
CASSSGPKTNEKLFF
>TRBV4-1|.|.|TRBJ1-1
TGCGCCAGCAGCCGCTTCGGTTCGGAGAACACTGAAGCTTTCTTT
CASSRFGSENTEAFF
>TRBV6-6|.|TRBD1|TRBJ1-3
TGTGCCAGCAGAGGAGGACAGGGGGCGCCTGGAAACACCATATATTTT
CASRGGQGAPGNTIYF
>TRBV7-9|once|TRBD1|TRBJ1-1
TGTGCCAGCAGCCCCCGACAGGGATGGAGCAACACTGAAGCTTTCTTT
CASSPRQGWSNTEAFF
>TRBV3-1/TRBV3-2|once|.|TRBJ2-7
TGTGCCAGCAGCCAAAGTTTCACAGGAGTCGGGTACTTC
CASSQSFTGVGYF
>TRBV7-8|.|.|TRBJ1-5
TGTGCCAGCAGCTCCCTTTCCCCAAAGACACCTGGAGGGCAGCCCCAGCATTTT
CASSSLSPKTPGGQPQHF
>TRBV7-2|.|.|TRBJ1-4
TGTGCCAGCAGCTTAGCTCTGGGGGGGGAAAAACTGTTTTTT
CASSLALGGEKLFF
>TRBV9|.|TRBD2|TRBJ2-1
TGTGCCAGCAGCGTCAGGAGCGGGGGGTACAATGAGCAGTTCTTC
CASSVRSGGYNEQFF
>TRBV2|.|.|TRBJ1-2
TGTGCCAGCAGTAGCATACGGGGGCGGTCTGGCTACACCTTC
CASSSIRGRSGYTF
>TRBV9|once|.|TRBJ2-3
TGTGCCAGCAGCGTAGATGAGGGCGGCACAGATACGCAGTATTTT
CASSVDEGGTDTQYF
>TRBV28|.|TRBD2|TRBJ2-5
TGTGCCAGCAGTTTTGATCCAGCGGGAGCCGGAGAGACCCAGTACTTC
CASSFDPAGAGETQYF
>TRBV3-1/TRBV3-2|.|.|TRBJ1-1
TGTGCCAGCAGCCGGGTATGGGACACTGAAGCTTTCTTT
CASSRVWDTEAFF
>TRBV27|.|.|TRBJ1-1
TGTGCCAGCAGTGCCTCGGGGCTTGAAGCTTTCTTT
CASSASGLEAFF
>TRBV5-1|.|.|TRBJ1-2
TGCGCCAGCAGTTACGACGCTAATGGCTACACCTTC
CASSYDANGYTF
>TRBV19|.|TRBD1|TRBJ2-7
TGTGCCAGTAGTGCCGCGGGACAGGACCCTAGGGAGCAGTACTTC
CASSAAGQDPREQYF
>TRBV7-9|.|.|TRBJ2-4
TGTGCCAGCAGCTTAATGCGGAGGCCCTCTTGTTACTTC
CASSLMRRPSCYF
>TRBV2|.|.|TRBJ2-4
TGTGCCAGCAGTGACAGGGTCTTGGGAAACATTCAGTACTTC
CASSDRVLGNIQYF
>TRBV7-2|.|TRBD1|TRBJ1-5
TGTGCCAGCAGCTTATCAGGGGGTCCCAATCAGCCCCAGCATTTT
CASSLSGGPNQPQHF
>TRBV9|.|TRBD1|TRBJ2-7
TGTGCCAGCAGCGTAGGCGGGACAGGGGGCTACGAGCAGTACTTC
CASSVGGTGGYEQYF
>TRBV4-2|.|.|TRBJ1-3
TGTGCCAGCAGCCAAGACGGCTCAGGGTACACCATATATTTT
CASSQDGSGYTIYF
>TRBV29-1|.|TRBD2|TRBJ2-1
TGCAGCGTTGCCAGCGGGAGGGCTCCCCCCTACAATGAGCAGTTCTTC
CSVASGRAPPYNEQFF
>TRBV7-8|few|TRBD1|TRBJ2-2
TGTGCCACCATGGGGGGACAGGGAGCCGGGGAGCTGTTTTTT
CATMGGQGAGELFF
>TRBV2|few|.|TRBJ2-7
TGTGCCAGCAGTCCGGCGTCCTACGAGCAGTACTTC
CASSPASYEQYF
>TRBV7-2|.|.|TRBJ2-7
TGTGCCAGCAGCTTAGCGTTATCCCGAATGAGCTCCTACGAGCAGTACTTC
CASSLALSRMSSYEQYF